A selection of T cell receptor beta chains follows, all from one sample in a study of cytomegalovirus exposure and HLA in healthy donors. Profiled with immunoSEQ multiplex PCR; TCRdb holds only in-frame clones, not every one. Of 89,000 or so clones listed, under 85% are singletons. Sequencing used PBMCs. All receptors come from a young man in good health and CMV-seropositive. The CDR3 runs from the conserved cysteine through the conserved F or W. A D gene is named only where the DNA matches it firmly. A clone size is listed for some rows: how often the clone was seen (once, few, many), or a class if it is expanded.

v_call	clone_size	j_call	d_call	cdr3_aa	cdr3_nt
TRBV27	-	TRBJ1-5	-	CASSFGGTQPQHF	TGTGCCAGCAGTTTTGGGGGGACTCAGCCCCAGCATTTT
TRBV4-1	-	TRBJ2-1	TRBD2	CASSLTSGGHDEQFF	TGCGCCAGCAGCCTGACTAGCGGGGGGCACGATGAGCAGTTCTTC
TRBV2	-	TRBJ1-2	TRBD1	CASSRQGARGYTF	TGTGCCAGCAGTCGACAGGGAGCACGAGGCTACACCTTC
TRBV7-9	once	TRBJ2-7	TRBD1	CASSGDSYEQYF	TGTGCCAGCAGCGGGGACAGCTACGAGCAGTACTTC
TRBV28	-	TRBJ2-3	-	CASNDPGGKDTQYF	TGTGCCAGCAATGACCCCGGGGGTAAAGATACGCAGTATTTT
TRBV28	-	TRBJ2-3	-	CASKQVTSTDTQYF	TGTGCCAGCAAGCAAGTAACTAGCACAGATACGCAGTATTTT
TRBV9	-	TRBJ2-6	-	CASSKRSSGANVLTF	TGTGCCAGCAGCAAGAGGAGCTCTGGGGCCAACGTCCTGACTTTC
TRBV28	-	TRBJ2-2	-	CASSLVGGTGELFF	TGTGCCAGCAGTTTAGTAGGGGGCACCGGGGAGCTGTTTTTT
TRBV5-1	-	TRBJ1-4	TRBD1	CASSPRQGAREKLFF	TGCGCCAGCAGCCCCAGACAGGGGGCGCGGGAAAAACTGTTTTTT
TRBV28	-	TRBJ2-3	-	CASSSTSPTDTQYF	TGTGCCAGCAGTTCAACTAGTCCCACAGATACGCAGTATTTT
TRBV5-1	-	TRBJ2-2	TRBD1	CASSSGQTANTGELFF	TGCGCCAGCAGCTCGGGACAGACCGCGAACACCGGGGAGCTGTTTTTT
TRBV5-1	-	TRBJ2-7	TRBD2	CASSSSSGAYEQYF	TGCGCCAGCAGCTCTTCTAGCGGGGCCTACGAGCAGTACTTC
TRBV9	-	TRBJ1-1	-	CASSAISGGSREAFF	TGTGCCAGCAGCGCCATATCTGGGGGGAGCCGTGAAGCTTTCTTT
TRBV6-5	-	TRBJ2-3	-	CASRLRREASTDTQYF	TGTGCCAGCCGTTTGAGGAGGGAGGCTAGCACAGATACGCAGTATTTT
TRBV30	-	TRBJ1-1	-	CAWRDGTHTEAFF	TGTGCCTGGAGGGACGGGACACACACTGAAGCTTTCTTT
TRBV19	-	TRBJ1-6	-	CASSIDLAGHRPNSPLHF	TGTGCCAGTAGTATAGATCTCGCTGGACACCGCCCTAATTCACCCCTCCACTTT
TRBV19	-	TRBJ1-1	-	CASSPDHSGEAFF	TGTGCCAGTAGCCCAGACCACTCAGGGGAAGCTTTCTTT
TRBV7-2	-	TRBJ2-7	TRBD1	CASSLNRGVGEQYF	TGTGCCAGCAGCCTCAACAGGGGAGTAGGCGAGCAGTACTTC
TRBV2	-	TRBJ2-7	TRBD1	CASSGGQGFYEQYF	TGTGCCAGCAGTGGGGGACAGGGATTCTACGAGCAGTACTTC
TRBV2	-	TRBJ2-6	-	CASSEAPPLGANVLTF	TGTGCCAGCAGTGAGGCACCTCCCTTGGGGGCCAACGTCCTGACTTTC
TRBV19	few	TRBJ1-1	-	CASSIGLGGYSSAFF	TGTGCCAGTAGTATAGGATTGGGGGGGTATTCCTCGGCTTTCTTT
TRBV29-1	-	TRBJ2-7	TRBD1	CSVPKRNRGKDEQYF	TGCAGCGTGCCCAAAAGAAACAGGGGTAAAGACGAGCAGTACTTC
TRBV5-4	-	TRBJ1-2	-	CASSPRQSINFGYTF	TGTGCCAGCAGCCCTAGACAGTCCATCAATTTTGGCTACACCTTC
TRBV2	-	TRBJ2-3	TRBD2	CASRPGLAGVSQYF	TGTGCCAGCAGGCCGGGACTAGCGGGGGTGTCGCAGTATTTT
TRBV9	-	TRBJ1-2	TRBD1	CASSTGQGAVYGYTF	TGTGCCAGCAGCACCGGACAGGGGGCGGTCTATGGCTACACCTTC
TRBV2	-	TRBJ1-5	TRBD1	CASSANRDRNQPQHF	TGTGCCAGCAGTGCCAACCGGGACAGAAATCAGCCCCAGCATTTT
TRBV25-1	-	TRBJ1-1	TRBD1	CASRETGGASEAFF	TGTGCCAGCAGAGAGACAGGGGGCGCGTCTGAAGCTTTCTTT
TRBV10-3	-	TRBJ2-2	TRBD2	CAHGGASGGNTGELFF	TGTGCCCACGGGGGAGCTAGCGGGGGTAACACCGGGGAGCTGTTTTTT
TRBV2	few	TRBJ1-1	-	CASWVPQGPNTEAFF	TGTGCCAGCTGGGTACCCCAGGGCCCTAACACTGAAGCTTTCTTT
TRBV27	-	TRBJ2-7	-	CASSSAAGYEQYF	TGTGCCAGCAGTTCCGCCGCCGGTTACGAGCAGTACTTC
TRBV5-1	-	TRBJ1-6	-	CASRGTGPNGSPLHF	TGCGCCAGCAGAGGTACGGGTCCCAACGGATCACCCCTCCACTTT
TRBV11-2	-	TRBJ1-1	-	CASSSWSRGSTEAFF	TGTGCCAGCAGCTCTTGGTCCCGGGGGAGCACTGAAGCTTTCTTT
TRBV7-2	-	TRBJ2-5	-	CASTRQSQGGETQYF	TGTGCCAGCACCCGACAATCGCAGGGAGGAGAGACCCAGTACTTC
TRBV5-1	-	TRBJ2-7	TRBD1	CASSSGGVQPYEQYF	TGCGCCAGCAGCTCAGGGGGCGTACAACCCTACGAGCAGTACTTC
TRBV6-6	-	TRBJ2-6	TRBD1	CASSRDRDTGANVLTF	TGTGCCAGCAGTCGGGACAGGGACACTGGGGCCAACGTCCTGACTTTC
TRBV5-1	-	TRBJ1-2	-	CASSAPEIQGTGYTF	TGCGCCAGCAGCGCCCCCGAAATACAGGGTACGGGCTACACCTTC
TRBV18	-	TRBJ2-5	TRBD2	CASSPPQLAGQETQYF	TGTGCCAGCTCACCGCCTCAACTAGCGGGGCAAGAGACCCAGTACTTC
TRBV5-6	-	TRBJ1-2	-	CASSLTDAGITNYGYTF	TGTGCCAGCAGCCTGACGGACGCGGGGATAACTAACTATGGCTACACCTTC
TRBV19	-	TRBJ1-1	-	CASSWANTEAFF	TGTGCCAGTAGCTGGGCCAACACTGAAGCTTTCTTT
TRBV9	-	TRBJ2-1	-	CASSVEEGGYNEQFF	TGTGCCAGCAGCGTAGAGGAGGGAGGTTACAATGAGCAGTTCTTC
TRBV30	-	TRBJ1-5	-	CAWTGLGGNQPQHF	TGTGCCTGGACTGGACTCGGGGGCAATCAGCCCCAGCATTTT
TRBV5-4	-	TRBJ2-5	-	CASSLVGARTQYF	TGTGCCAGCAGCTTGGTGGGCGCTCGGACCCAGTACTTC
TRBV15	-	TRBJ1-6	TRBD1	CATSQDRAGSPLHF	TGTGCCACCAGCCAGGACAGGGCGGGTTCACCCCTCCACTTT
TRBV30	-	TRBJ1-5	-	CAWSVSGKGNQPQHF	TGTGCCTGGAGTGTATCGGGAAAAGGCAATCAGCCCCAGCATTTT
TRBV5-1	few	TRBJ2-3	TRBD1	CASSFGWRQGSTDTQYF	TGCGCCAGCAGCTTCGGGTGGAGACAGGGGAGCACAGATACGCAGTATTTT
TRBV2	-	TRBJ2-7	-	CASSPGTLPGYEQYF	TGTGCCAGCAGCCCAGGGACACTTCCGGGCTACGAGCAGTACTTC
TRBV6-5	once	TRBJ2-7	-	CASSNRGLTYEQYF	TGTGCCAGCAGTAACAGGGGACTTACCTACGAGCAGTACTTC
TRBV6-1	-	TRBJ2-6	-	CASSELAGGANVLTF	TGTGCCAGCAGTGAACTGGCAGGAGGGGCCAACGTCCTGACTTTC
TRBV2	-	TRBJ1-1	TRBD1	CASPAKDREAFF	TGTGCCAGCCCCGCCAAGGACAGGGAAGCTTTCTTT
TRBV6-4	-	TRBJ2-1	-	CASSEAAGPLYNEQFF	TGTGCCAGCAGTGAAGCAGCGGGCCCACTTTACAATGAGCAGTTCTTC
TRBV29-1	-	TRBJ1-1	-	CSASGSGLEAFF	TGCAGCGCCTCAGGGTCAGGGCTAGAAGCTTTCTTT
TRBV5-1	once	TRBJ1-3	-	CASSLGDNSGNTIYF	TGCGCCAGCAGCTTGGGGGACAACTCTGGAAACACCATATATTTT
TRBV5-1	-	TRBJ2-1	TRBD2	CASSPSGLNEQFF	TGCGCCAGCAGCCCTAGCGGGTTGAATGAGCAGTTCTTC
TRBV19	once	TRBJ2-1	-	CASSRREELNNEQFF	TGTGCCAGTAGCCGTCGGGAAGAGCTGAACAATGAGCAGTTCTTC